The T cell receptor (beta chain) described here comes from a study of T-cell reconstitution after alpha-beta-depleted transplantation in children. Comment on this clonotype: One end of the junction fails to match germline, which may point to a read error.

The TCRbeta library was prepared with unique molecular identifiers. One entry per CDR3 protein results from TCRdb running MiXCR on the PCR reads. The sample holds hundreds of thousands of distinct CDR3 sequences, 18% seen once. Germline CDR1 LGHDT, CDR2 YNNKEL (reference sequence). The CDR3 extends over 15 amino acids. This TCR was sampled from a human donor who donated a stem cell graft to a child with acute lymphoblastic leukemia. The specimen comprised PBMCs from the stem cell graft donor, sampled from the stem cell graft. This chain uses TRBV3-1 with TRBJ2-4; possible D gene TRBD2, 5 bases. The CDR3 spells CASSRTALAKNSQYF. The CDR3, as DNA: TGTGCCAGCAGCCGGACGGCGCTAGCCAAAAACAGTCAGTACTTC.